The sequence of this T cell receptor beta chain was determined in a study of human T cells and chemical hapten exposure. The CDR3 has 15 residues. Germline V gives CDR1 SGHTA, CDR2 FQGNSA. Trimming took 3 bases from V and 7 from J; bases not matched to a gene: 8. Time point indicated: healthy volunteer bleed at 2 weeks. Whole blood, unfractionated, served as the material for total RNA extraction. MiXCR, run by TCRdb on the RACE reads, gives a single entry per CDR3 protein. The data hold 130,000 or so distinct CDR3 sequences, with more than 7.5% observed a single time. This clonotype originated in a male donor in good health. Some clones in this sample may be carry-over from other donors' samples. The gene calls are TRBV7-2 and TRBJ2-1, with 8 bases fitting TRBD2. The sample was whole blood. The CDR3 spells CASSLMGSGDNEQFF. The CDR3, as DNA: TGTGCCAGCAGCTTGATGGGTAGCGGGGATAATGAGCAGTTCTTC. Using reference TRBV7-2 and TRBJ2-1 for the parts outside the CDR3, the full variable domain is GAGVSQSPSNKVTEKGKDVELRCDPISGHTALYWYRQSLGQGLEFLIYFQGNSAPDKSGLPSDRFSAERTGGSVSTLTIQRTQQEDSAVYLCASSLMGSGDNEQFFGPGTRLTVL.